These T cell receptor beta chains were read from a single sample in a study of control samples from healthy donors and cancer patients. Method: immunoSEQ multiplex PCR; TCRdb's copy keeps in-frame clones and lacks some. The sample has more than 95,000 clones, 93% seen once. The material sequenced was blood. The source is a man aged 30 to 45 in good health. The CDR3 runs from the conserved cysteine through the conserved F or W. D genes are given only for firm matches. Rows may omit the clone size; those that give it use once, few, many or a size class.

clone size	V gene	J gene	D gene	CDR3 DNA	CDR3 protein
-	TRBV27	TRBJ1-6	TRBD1	TGTGCCAGCACCGCGGGACAGTACAGTTCACCCCTCCACTTT	CASTAGQYSSPLHF
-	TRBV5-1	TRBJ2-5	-	TGCGCCAGCAGCTCACCGGAGTACAGGGCCCAAGAGACCCAGTACTTC	CASSSPEYRAQETQYF
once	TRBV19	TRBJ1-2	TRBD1	TGTGCCAGTAGTGGAGGGGGCGGCTACACCTTC	CASSGGGGYTF
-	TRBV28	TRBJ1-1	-	TGTGCCAGCAGTTTGCAGGAAAATGAAGCTTTCTTT	CASSLQENEAFF
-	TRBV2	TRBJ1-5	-	TGTGCCAGCAGTGGGGGAGATCAGCCCCAGCATTTT	CASSGGDQPQHF
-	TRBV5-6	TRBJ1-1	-	TGTGCCAGCAGTTCACAGTATTTAGGGGCTGTAAGGAACACTGAAGCTTTCTTT	CASSSQYLGAVRNTEAFF
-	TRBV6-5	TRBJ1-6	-	TGTGCCAGCAGTTACTCCCCGACAGCAAATTCACCCCTCCACTTT	CASSYSPTANSPLHF
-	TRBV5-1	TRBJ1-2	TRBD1	TGCGCCAGCAGCGGGGGACAGGGAGAATATGGCTACACCTTC	CASSGGQGEYGYTF
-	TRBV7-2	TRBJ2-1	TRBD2	TGTGCCAGCAGCTTAGCCTCCCATGGACTAGCGGGGGGAGGGGAGCAGTTCTTC	CASSLASHGLAGGGEQFF
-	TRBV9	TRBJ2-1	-	TGTGCCAGCAGCCCCCAGGAGCTCGGGGATGAGCAGTTCTTC	CASSPQELGDEQFF
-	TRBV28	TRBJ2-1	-	TGTGCCAGCAGTTTAGGGCTACCGAATGAGCAGTTCTTC	CASSLGLPNEQFF
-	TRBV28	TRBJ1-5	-	TGTGCCAGCAGTTTGGACTGGGGACAGCCCCAGCATTTT	CASSLDWGQPQHF
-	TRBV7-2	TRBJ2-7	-	TGTGCCAGCAGCTTTTCCTACGAGCAGTACTTC	CASSFSYEQYF
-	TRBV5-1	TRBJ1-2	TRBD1	TGCGCCAGCAGCCGCGACCGGACAGGGTCCTATGGCTACACCTTC	CASSRDRTGSYGYTF
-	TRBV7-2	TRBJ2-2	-	TGTGCCAGCAGCCGGAGCCCACTAGCAGGCACCGGGGAGCTGTTTTTT	CASSRSPLAGTGELFF
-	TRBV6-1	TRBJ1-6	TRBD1	TGTGCCAGCAGTGCTCAAAGAGGACAGGTGTTTAATTCACCCCTCCACTTT	CASSAQRGQVFNSPLHF
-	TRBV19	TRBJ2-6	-	TGTGCCAGTACGGGGGACTCTGGGGCCAACGTCCTGACTTTC	CASTGDSGANVLTF
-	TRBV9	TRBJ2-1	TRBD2	TGTGCCAGCAGCCTGGGACTAGCGGGGTACAATGAGCAGTTCTTC	CASSLGLAGYNEQFF
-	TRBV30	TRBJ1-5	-	TGTGCCTGGAGTGTACTACCCTACCAGCCCCAGCATTTT	CAWSVLPYQPQHF
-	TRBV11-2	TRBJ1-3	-	TGTGCCAGCAGCTTAGATAGGGCCACCTCTGGAAACACCATATATTTT	CASSLDRATSGNTIYF
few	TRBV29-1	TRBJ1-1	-	TGCAGCGTGGCGGCATGGGGAGCTAACACTGAAGCTTTCTTT	CSVAAWGANTEAFF
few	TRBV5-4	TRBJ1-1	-	TGTGCCAGCAGCTTGACGGCGAACACTGAAGCTTTCTTT	CASSLTANTEAFF
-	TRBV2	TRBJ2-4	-	TGTGCCAGCAGTGAGGGGGTTACGGCCAAAAACATTCAGTACTTC	CASSEGVTAKNIQYF
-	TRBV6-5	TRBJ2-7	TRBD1	TGTGCCAGCAGTCACCAGGGGGCCGTTCCCTACGAGCAGTACTTC	CASSHQGAVPYEQYF
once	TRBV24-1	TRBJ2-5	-	TGTGCCACCAGTGACCGTGGGGTCGGGGGAGGAGAGACCCAGTACTTC	CATSDRGVGGGETQYF
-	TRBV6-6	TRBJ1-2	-	TGTGCCAGCAGTTACGGGACGTCCTATGGCTACACCTTC	CASSYGTSYGYTF
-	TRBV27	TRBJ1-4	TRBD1	TGTGCCAGCAGTTCTCGGGACAGTGCGGCAACTAATGAAAAACTGTTTTTT	CASSSRDSAATNEKLFF
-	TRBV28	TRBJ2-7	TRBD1	TGTGCCAGCAGGTTCGACAGGGAGTTGAGATACGAGCAGTACTTC	CASRFDRELRYEQYF
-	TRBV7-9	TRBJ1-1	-	TGTGCCAGCAGCTTAATCGGCACTGAAGCTTTCTTT	CASSLIGTEAFF